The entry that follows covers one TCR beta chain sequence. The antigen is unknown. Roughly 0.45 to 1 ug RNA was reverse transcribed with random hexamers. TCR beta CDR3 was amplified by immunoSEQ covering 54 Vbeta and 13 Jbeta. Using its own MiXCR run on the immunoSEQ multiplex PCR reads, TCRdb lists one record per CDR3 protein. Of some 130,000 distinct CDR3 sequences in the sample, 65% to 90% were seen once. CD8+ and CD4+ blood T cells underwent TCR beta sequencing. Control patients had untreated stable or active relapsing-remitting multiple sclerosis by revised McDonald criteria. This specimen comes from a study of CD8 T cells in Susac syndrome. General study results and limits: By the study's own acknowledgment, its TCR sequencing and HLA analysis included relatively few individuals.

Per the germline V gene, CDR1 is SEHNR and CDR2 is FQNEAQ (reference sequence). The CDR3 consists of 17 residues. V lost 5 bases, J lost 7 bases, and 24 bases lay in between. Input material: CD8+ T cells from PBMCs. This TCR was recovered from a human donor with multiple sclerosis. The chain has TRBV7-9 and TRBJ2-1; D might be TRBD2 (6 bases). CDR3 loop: CASSTTPDPPAGNEQFF. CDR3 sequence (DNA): TGTGCCAGCAGCACAACCCCAGACCCTCCGGCGGGGAATGAGCAGTTCTTC.